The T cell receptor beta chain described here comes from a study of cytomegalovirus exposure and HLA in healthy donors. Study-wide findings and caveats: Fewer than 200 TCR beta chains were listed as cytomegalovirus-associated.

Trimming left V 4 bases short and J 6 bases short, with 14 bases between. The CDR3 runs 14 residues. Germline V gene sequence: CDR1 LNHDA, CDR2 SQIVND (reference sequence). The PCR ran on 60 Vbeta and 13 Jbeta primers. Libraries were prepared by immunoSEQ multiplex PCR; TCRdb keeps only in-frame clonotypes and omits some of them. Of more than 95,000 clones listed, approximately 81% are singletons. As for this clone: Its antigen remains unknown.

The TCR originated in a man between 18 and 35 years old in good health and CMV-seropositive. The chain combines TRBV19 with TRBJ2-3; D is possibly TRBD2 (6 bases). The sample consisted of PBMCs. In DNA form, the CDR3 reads TGTGCCAGTAGTAACGACGGGAGCCCCGATACGCAGTATTTT. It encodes CASSNDGSPDTQYF.